The source of this T cell receptor (beta chain) is a study of cytomegalovirus exposure and HLA in healthy donors. The V end was cut by 1 base, the J end by 0 bases, with 6 bases between. Germline loops: CDR1 SEHNR, CDR2 FQNEAQ (reference sequence). The length of the CDR3 is 15 residues. PCR primers comprised 60 Vbeta and 13 Jbeta primers. The protocol was immunoSEQ multiplex PCR, while the TCRdb copy is restricted to in-frame clones and leaves out a portion. The sample has around 170,000 clones, over 60% seen once. Sequencing used PBMCs. The sequence came from a girl under 18 in good health and CMV-seronegative. This rearrangement joins TRBV7-9 to TRBJ1-4; D call uncertain. The CDR3 DNA reads as TGTGCCAGCAGCTTAGTATTTGCAACTAATGAAAAACTGTTTTTT. Protein product: CASSLVFATNEKLFF.